A single sample gave rise to the 9 T cell receptor beta chains below, sequenced in a study of T-cell reconstitution after alpha-beta-depleted transplantation in children. Library preparation (for TCRbeta) was performed with unique molecular identifiers. Via MiXCR, TCRdb re-called the PCR reads, giving one row per CDR3 protein. The sample records 800,000 to 1,000,000 distinct CDR3 sequences, about 29% being singletons. The starting material was PBMCs, mostly from graft donor cells, obtained 360 days after TCRalphabeta/CD19-depleted stem cell transplant. The receptors were sampled from a boy under three years old who had a stem cell transplant for SCID, so the T cells may come from the graft donor.

The chain carries TRBV20-1 and TRBJ1-5; TRBD1 matches at 7 bases. V lost 4 bases, J lost 0 bases, and 0 bases stayed unmatched. Germline V lookup: CDR1 DFQATT, CDR2 SNEGSKA (reference sequence). The CDR3 consists of 13 residues. The CDR3 protein is CSANRGSNQPQHF. The CDR3 DNA reads TGCAGTGCTAACAGGGGTAGCAATCAGCCCCAGCATTTT.

The V call is TRBV20-1, the J call TRBJ2-7, with D possibly being TRBD2 (5 bases). The length of the CDR3 is 11 residues. V lost 2 bases to trimming and J lost 6 bases, with 8 bases between them. The V gene's germline CDR1 is DFQATT and CDR2 SNEGSKA (reference sequence). The CDR3 loop is CSARWTAEQYF. In DNA, the CDR3 is TGCAGTGCTAGATGGACTGCCGAGCAGTACTTC.

This clonotype appeared many times. The CDR3 reads CASSYELYNEQFF. The CDR3 DNA reads as TGTGCCAGCAGCTACGAGCTTTACAATGAGCAGTTCTTC. This chain joins TRBV5-6 and TRBJ2-1; D not resolved. The CDR3 has 13 amino acids. Trimming took 3 bases from V and 4 from J, leaving 8 bases between them. Per germline, CDR1 SGHDT and CDR2 YYEEEE. Using reference TRBV5-6 and TRBJ2-1 for the parts outside the CDR3, the full variable domain is DAGVTQSPTHLIKTRGQQVTLRCSPKSGHDTVSWYQQALGQGPQFIFQYYEEEERQRGNFPDRFSGHQFPNYSSELNVNALLLGDSALYLCASSYELYNEQFFGPGTRLTVL.

The V gene is TRBV10-2, the J gene TRBJ2-3, with TRBD2 matching over 12 bases. CDR1 is WSHSY and CDR2 is SAAADI in the germline V gene. V lost 6 bases to trimming and J lost 3 bases; unmatched junction nucleotides: 13. The CDR3 loop spans 18 amino acids. The CDR3 region is CASSPTSGGSMGTDTQYF. The CDR3 DNA sequence: TGCGCCAGCAGCCCAACTAGCGGGGGGTCGATGGGGACAGATACGCAGTATTTT.

This clonotype was seen only once. The chain combines TRBV6-1 with TRBJ2-3, with D possibly called TRBD1 or TRBD2 (6 bases each). CDR1 and CDR2 (germline): MNHNS, SASEGT. V was pared by 6 bases and J by 5 bases, with 12 bases between. The CDR3 has 13 residues. CDR3 in amino acids: CASSWGAEDTQYF. CDR3 in DNA: TGTGCCAGCAGCTGGGGGGCTGAAGATACGCAGTATTTT.

This clonotype has a handful of counts. The chain couples TRBV12-3 or TRBV12-4 to TRBJ2-7; 11 positions agree with TRBD1. This CDR3 contains 15 residues. V was clipped by 5 bases and J by 5 bases; unmatched bases: 8. CDR3 region: CASSPGTGGSNEQYF. The CDR3 nucleotides read TGTGCCAGCAGTCCCGGGACAGGGGGGAGCAACGAGCAGTACTTC.

The J gene is TRBJ2-5, the V gene TRBV7-9; the match to TRBD1 covers 8 bases. The J segment lost 4 bases and the V segment lost 4 bases, leaving 8 bases of the junction unmatched. The CDR3 totals 15 residues. The germline CDR1 and CDR2 sequences are SEHNR and FQNEAQ (reference sequence). CDR3 sequence reads: CASSSFGQGGETQYF. For the CDR3, the DNA is TGTGCCAGCAGCTCCTTTGGACAGGGAGGAGAGACCCAGTACTTC.

The chain couples TRBV12-3 or TRBV12-4 to TRBJ1-5; possible D gene TRBD1, 5 bases. This CDR3 region has 15 residues. Trimming cost V 1 base and J 4 bases, with 11 bases left between them. The CDR3 loop is CASSLVGRVNQPQHF. The CDR3 DNA sequence: TGTGCCAGCAGTTTAGTCGGCAGGGTAAATCAGCCCCAGCATTTT.

J is TRBJ2-1 and V is TRBV5-1, with D uncertain. Germline CDR1 and CDR2: SGHRS and YFSETQ. The V gene lost 0 bases and the J gene lost 6 bases, with 10 bases spanning the gap. This CDR3 region has 14 residues. CDR3 loop: CASSLAPPSNEQFF. In DNA form, the CDR3 reads TGCGCCAGCAGCTTGGCACCGCCCTCCAATGAGCAGTTCTTC. Drawing the rest from reference TRBV5-1 and TRBJ2-1, the complete variable domain is KAGVTQTPRYLIKTRGQQVTLSCSPISGHRSVSWYQQTPGQGLQFLFEYFSETQRNKGNFPGRFSGRQFSNSRSEMNVSTLELGDSALYLCASSLAPPSNEQFFGPGTRLTVL.